This entry features one T cell receptor beta chain sequence. Its antigen is unidentified. The sample originates from a study of cytomegalovirus exposure and HLA in healthy donors. Overall study: Clustering assigned 81% of the roughly 430 genotyped donors to the Caucasian-associated ancestry cluster. Study-level points and caveats: The authors assumed roughly uniform sequencing depth across donors for presence/absence analyses. A later analysis associated 15,000 or so TCR beta sequences with HLA alleles at a 0.05 false discovery rate. Rare sequences made up most TCRs, while some public TCRs were found in many donors.

PCR employed 60 Vbeta and 13 Jbeta primers. The assay was immunoSEQ multiplex PCR, and TCRdb's table has in-frame clones only and misses some. The sample yields hundreds of thousands of clones, over 85% seen once. This TCR was sampled from a woman aged 18-29 years in good health and CMV-seronegative. Material for sequencing was PBMCs.

The CDR3 region is CASRQDSTFYGYTF. The CDR3 DNA reads as TGTGCCAGCAGACAGGACAGCACCTTCTATGGCTACACCTTC. The genes are TRBV27 and TRBJ1-2; weak D call: TRBD1 (6 bases). The CDR3 has 14 amino acids. The V gene lost 6 bases and the J gene lost 4 bases, with 15 bases spanning the gap. CDR1 and CDR2 from the germline V gene are MNHEY and SMNVEV (reference sequence).